The 5 T cell receptor beta chains given below trace back to one sample, sequenced in a study of blood T cells in healthy people across ages. Next came a second PCR, run for about 6 to 12 cycles, which used a sample-barcoded 5' primer along with a J-beta primer mix. TCRdb fed the 5' RACE reads into MiXCR, producing one record per CDR3 protein. The sample contains approximately 600,000 distinct CDR3 sequences, under 65% of which appear only once. The sample was blood. Every receptor here comes from a man aged 55 to 70 in good health.

The V and J genes are TRBV5-5 and TRBJ2-7; 10 nucleotides align to TRBD1. CDR3 size: 16 residues. V shed 4 bases, J shed 1 base, and the junction held 8 bases outside the gene matches. Germline lookup yields CDR1 SGHKS and CDR2 YYEKEE (reference sequence). CDR3 sequence: CASSPNWGQGSYEQYF. The CDR3 DNA reads TGTGCCAGCAGCCCCAATTGGGGACAGGGGTCCTACGAGCAGTACTTC.

About this clonotype itself: The junction departs from the called germline gene at one end, perhaps through a read error. The rearrangement joins TRBV29-1 to TRBJ2-5, with D perhaps TRBD1 or TRBD2 (6 bases each). The CDR3 is 14 amino acids. Germline CDR1 SQVTM, CDR2 ANQGSEA. This CDR3 is CSVAQGQEGGRQCF. CDR3 sequence (DNA): TGCAGCGTTGCACAGGGTCAAGAGGGAGGCCGTCAGTGCTTC.

The CDR3 protein is CATSSGGIEQYF. The CDR3 nucleotides read TGTGCCACCAGCAGCGGAGGGATCGAGCAGTACTTC. The chain recombines TRBV15 with TRBJ2-7; a weak D match, TRBD2 (6 bases). V lost 3 bases, J lost 6 bases, and 9 bases lay in between. The CDR3 loop spans 12 amino acids. Germline V lookup: CDR1 LNHNV, CDR2 YYDKDF (reference sequence).

This rearrangement joins TRBV10-3 to TRBJ2-3; 8 bases line up with TRBD2. J was trimmed by 5 bases and V by 4 bases; bases with no gene match: 5. Germline lookup yields CDR1 ENHRY and CDR2 SYGVKD. There are 14 residues in the CDR3. The CDR3 is CAISVGGAVDTQYF. CDR3 sequence (DNA): TGTGCCATCAGTGTCGGGGGGGCCGTAGATACGCAGTATTTT.

The J gene is TRBJ2-6, the V gene TRBV10-3; D not certain. V was trimmed by 6 bases and J by 4 bases, leaving 13 bases between them. This CDR3 spans 15 amino acids. Germline lookup yields CDR1 ENHRY and CDR2 SYGVKD. The CDR3 DNA follows: TGTGCCATCAGGGCCAGCTTAGAAGGGGCCAACGTCCTGACTTTC. Translated, it gives CAIRASLEGANVLTF.